This is a list of T cell receptor beta chains from one sample in a study of T and B cells in COVID-19 patients. Via MiXCR, TCRdb re-called the multiplex PCR reads, giving one row per CDR3 protein. The sample lists 15,000 to 20,000 distinct CDR3 sequences; under 30% were seen once. The sample consisted of blood. The receptors were sampled from a human donor who had recovered from COVID-19. Each CDR3 is given with its conserved first and last residue. D genes are given only for firm matches. Size is omitted from some rows. Given values are once, few, many or a class for expanded clones.

j_call d_call v_call clone_size cdr3_nt cdr3_aa
TRBJ1-1 - TRBV6-5 - TGTGCCAGCAGTTACTACAGTGACACTGAAGCTTTCTTT CASSYYSDTEAFF
TRBJ2-3 - TRBV7-9 few TGTGCCAGCAGCTTAGTGCCTTTTGGGCAGTATTTT CASSLVPFGQYF
TRBJ1-3 - TRBV5-4 few TGTGCCAGCACCGGTCACTCTGGAAACACCATATATTTT CASTGHSGNTIYF
TRBJ2-1 TRBD2 TRBV27 many TGTGCCAGCACCAAAACACTTTTCCCGGGGGGGCCGAATGAGCAGTTCTTC CASTKTLFPGGPNEQFF
TRBJ1-5 - TRBV6-6 medium-sized TGTGCCAGCAGTCCACCATTGAATTATCAGCCCCAGCATTTT CASSPPLNYQPQHF
TRBJ2-1 - TRBV5-1 - TGCGCCAGCAGCTTGGCAGGACTCAAACTACCCCGGAATGAGCAGTTCTTC CASSLAGLKLPRNEQFF
TRBJ2-5 TRBD2 TRBV27 medium-sized TGTGCCAGCAGTCCGGGGACTACCAACCAAGAGACCCAGTACTTC CASSPGTTNQETQYF
TRBJ1-2 - TRBV28 - TGTGCCAGCAGATATGGGGTACGGCCCTCGTATGGCTACACCTTC CASRYGVRPSYGYTF
TRBJ1-5 - TRBV19 medium-sized TGTGCCAGTGGGTTGTCGAGCAATCAGCCCCAGCATTTT CASGLSSNQPQHF
TRBJ1-2 - TRBV15 - TGTGCCACCAGCAGAGATACAGAGGATGTTGGCTACACCTTC CATSRDTEDVGYTF
TRBJ2-7 TRBD1 TRBV12-3/TRBV12-4 - TGTGCCAGCAGTTCTTGGACAGGGGGCGGATCGTACGAGCAGTACTTC CASSSWTGGGSYEQYF
TRBJ2-6 - TRBV24-1 few TGTGCCACCAGTGGGGTGGGGGCGGACTCTGGGGCCAACGTCCTGACTTTC CATSGVGADSGANVLTF
TRBJ1-2 - TRBV6-5 few TGTGCCAGCAGTACCCCGGATGTTAGATATGGCTACACCTTC CASSTPDVRYGYTF
TRBJ1-1 - TRBV5-4 - TGTGCCAGCAGTAGTCCAGGCCCGGTGACTGAAGCTTTCTTT CASSSPGPVTEAFF
TRBJ2-3 - TRBV27 many TGTGCCAGCAGTTTAGCCCTCGGGGGAATCACAGATACGCAGTATTTT CASSLALGGITDTQYF
TRBJ2-1 - TRBV12-3/TRBV12-4 few TGTGCCAGCAGTTTATCCCCACAGTCCAATGAGCAGTTCTTC CASSLSPQSNEQFF
TRBJ2-2 - TRBV24-1 many TGTGCCACCAGTGGACCGGGGGACACCGGGGAGCTGTTTTTT CATSGPGDTGELFF
TRBJ1-2 - TRBV6-5 few TGTGCCAGCAGTTACTCGACCCTCGGGGAAAGAGGCTACACCTTC CASSYSTLGERGYTF
TRBJ1-2 - TRBV12-3/TRBV12-4 many TGTGCCAGCAGTTTCACAGGGAATGATGGCTACACCTTC CASSFTGNDGYTF
TRBJ1-4 - TRBV6-5 medium-sized TGTGCCAGCAGTCGTCCAGGGGAGGGTGAAAAACTGTTTTTT CASSRPGEGEKLFF
TRBJ2-1 - TRBV19 medium-sized TGTGCCAGTAGTTCGGACGGCACCAGTAGCTCCTACAATGAGCAGTTCTTC CASSSDGTSSSYNEQFF
TRBJ1-1 - TRBV5-4 - TGTGCCAGCAGTGACAGCTCTAACACTGAAGCTTTCTTT CASSDSSNTEAFF
TRBJ1-2 - TRBV29-1 medium-sized TGCAGCGCTGTCGACAGTTTGGGTGGCTACACCTTC CSAVDSLGGYTF
TRBJ2-5 - TRBV5-1 few TGCGCCAGCAGCTTGGGAGGGGCCCAAGAGACCCAGTACTTC CASSLGGAQETQYF
TRBJ2-2 - TRBV12-3/TRBV12-4 - TGTGCCAGCAGTTTAGGGGGACTGATGAACACCGGGGAGCTGTTTTTT CASSLGGLMNTGELFF
TRBJ2-2 TRBD2 TRBV4-1 - TGCGCCAGCAGCCAAGTGGAGCGGGGGGTCACCGGGGAGCTGTTTTTT CASSQVERGVTGELFF
TRBJ2-7 TRBD1 TRBV12-3/TRBV12-4 - TGTGCCAGCAGTCTACAGGGGGCAGCCTACGAGCAGTACTTC CASSLQGAAYEQYF
TRBJ1-2 - TRBV6-5 many TGTGCCAGCACCCTGTCCGGGACCTCTCTCAATGGCTACACCTTC CASTLSGTSLNGYTF
TRBJ2-3 TRBD2 TRBV19 medium-sized TGTGCCAGTAGTGGATTTACTAGCGGTGGCACAGATACGCAGTATTTT CASSGFTSGGTDTQYF
TRBJ1-2 TRBD1 TRBV20-1 - TGCAGTGCTAGAAGGACAGGAAATGGTGGCTACACCTTC CSARRTGNGGYTF
TRBJ2-7 - TRBV20-1 - TGCAGTGCTGACGCACAAAACTACGAGCAGTACTTC CSADAQNYEQYF
TRBJ2-1 - TRBV11-2 once TGTGCCAGCAGCTCCGCTAATGGGCGCTCCTACAATGAGCAGTTCTTC CASSSANGRSYNEQFF
TRBJ1-1 TRBD1 TRBV5-1 - TGCGCCAGCAGCGGACCGGGACAGGGGGGCACTGAAGCTTTCTTT CASSGPGQGGTEAFF
TRBJ2-1 - TRBV6-2/TRBV6-3 medium-sized TGTGCCAGCACTCGGGGATCGTCCTACAATGAGCAGTTCTTC CASTRGSSYNEQFF
TRBJ1-4 - TRBV7-4 once TGTGCCAGCAGCTTAGTAAGGGGAGCTAATGAAAAACTGTTTTTT CASSLVRGANEKLFF
TRBJ2-1 - TRBV7-6 few TGTGCCAGCACTCAGACAGGATGGGGTGAGCAGTTCTTC CASTQTGWGEQFF
TRBJ2-2 - TRBV5-6 many TGTGCCAGCAGCTCCCAGGTGTTCGTGGACACCGGGGAGCTGTTTTTT CASSSQVFVDTGELFF
TRBJ2-7 - TRBV12-3/TRBV12-4 few TGTGCCAGCAGTTATCCCAGCAGCTCCTACGAGCAGTACTTC CASSYPSSSYEQYF
TRBJ1-4 - TRBV29-1 medium-sized TGCAGCTCCCAAGCGGGACTGCAAAAACTGTTTTTT CSSQAGLQKLFF
TRBJ2-2 TRBD2 TRBV6-6 medium-sized TGTGCCAATTCGAGGCGGGAGGGGGAGCTGTTTTTT CANSRREGELFF
TRBJ1-3 - TRBV6-2/TRBV6-3 - TGTGCCAGCAGGAGCAGAGGGGGAACTCCGGGACCATATTTT CASRSRGGTPGPYF
TRBJ2-3 - TRBV6-4 - TGTGCCAGCAGTGACGGGGGGGGGCCTACAGATACGCAGTATTTT CASSDGGGPTDTQYF
TRBJ2-1 - TRBV6-6 many TGTGCCAGCCGGTGGGGGGACAATGAGCAGTTCTTC CASRWGDNEQFF
TRBJ2-1 - TRBV6-5 many TGTGCCAGCAGCCCTCGAGAGGGGATCGGGAATGAGCAGTTCTTC CASSPREGIGNEQFF